The clone carrying this TCR beta chain was counted many times. Its specificity is unknown. Sample time point: pre-sensitization, week 0. Treatment here: therapeutic diphenylcyclopropenone sensitization with weekly scalp DPC. TCRdb reprocessed the RACE reads via MiXCR and lists one record per CDR3 protein. Altogether roughly 110,000 distinct CDR3 sequences are present, approximately 12% being singletons, with the ten largest covering around 1.5%. Germline V lookup: CDR1 SQVTM, CDR2 ANQGSEA. V lost 4 bases, J lost 3 bases, and 6 bases stayed unmatched. The CDR3 loop spans 16 amino acids. This sample is drawn from a study of human T cells and chemical hapten exposure. Study in general: Readings were taken at 6 days from patch tests that had applied 0.01% DPC to the upper back. General study findings and limits: The study found that PT1 expanded TCR counts correlated positively with patch test score. DPC sensitization left the count of TCRs above 1 in 1000 unchanged.

Sequencing used whole blood, obtained in connection with sensitization to the hapten diphenylcyclopropenone (DPC). The clonotype comes from a woman between 45 and 60 years old with alopecia areata. Some clones in this sample may be carry-over from other donors' samples. This sequence joins TRBV29-1 and TRBJ2-1, with 13 bases matching TRBD2. The CDR3 loop reads CSVGGLAGPNYNEQFF. The CDR3 nucleotides are TGCAGCGTTGGGGGACTAGCGGGACCTAACTACAATGAGCAGTTCTTC.